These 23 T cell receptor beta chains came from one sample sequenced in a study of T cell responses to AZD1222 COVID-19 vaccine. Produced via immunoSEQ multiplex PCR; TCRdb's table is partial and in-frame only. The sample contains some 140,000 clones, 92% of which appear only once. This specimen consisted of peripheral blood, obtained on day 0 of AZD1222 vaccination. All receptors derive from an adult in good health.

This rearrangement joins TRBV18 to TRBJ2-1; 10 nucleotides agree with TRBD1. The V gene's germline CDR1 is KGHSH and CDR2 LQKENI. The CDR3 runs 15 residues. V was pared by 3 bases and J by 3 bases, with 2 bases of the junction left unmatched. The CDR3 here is CASSPRDRGYNEQFF. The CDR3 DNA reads TGTGCCAGCTCACCCCGGGACAGGGGCTACAATGAGCAGTTCTTC. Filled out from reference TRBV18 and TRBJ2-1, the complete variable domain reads NAGVMQNPRHLVRRRGQEARLRCSPMKGHSHVYWYRQLPEEGLKFMVYLQKENIIDESGMPKERFSAEFPKEGPSILRIQQVVRGDSAAYFCASSPRDRGYNEQFFGPGTRLTVL.

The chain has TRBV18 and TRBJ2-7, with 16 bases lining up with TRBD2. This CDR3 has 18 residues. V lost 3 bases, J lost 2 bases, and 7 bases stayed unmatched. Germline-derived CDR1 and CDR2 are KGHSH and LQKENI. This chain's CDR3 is CASSPGLAGGLNTYEQYF. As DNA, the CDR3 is TGTGCCAGCTCACCGGGACTAGCGGGAGGGCTAAACACCTACGAGCAGTACTTC.

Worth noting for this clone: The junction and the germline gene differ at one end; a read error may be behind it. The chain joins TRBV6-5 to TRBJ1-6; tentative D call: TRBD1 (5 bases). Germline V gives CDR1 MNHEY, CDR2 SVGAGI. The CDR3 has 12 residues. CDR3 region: CASSYSGLPGEF. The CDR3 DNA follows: TGTGCCAGCAGTTACTCGGGGCTACCGGGCGAGTTT.

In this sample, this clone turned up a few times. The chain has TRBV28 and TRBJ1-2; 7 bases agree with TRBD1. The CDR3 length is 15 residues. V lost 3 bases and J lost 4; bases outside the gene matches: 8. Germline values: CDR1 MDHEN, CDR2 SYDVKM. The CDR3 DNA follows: TGTGCCAGCAGTTTCGCAGGGGGAGATATCTATGGCTACACCTTC. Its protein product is CASSFAGGDIYGYTF.

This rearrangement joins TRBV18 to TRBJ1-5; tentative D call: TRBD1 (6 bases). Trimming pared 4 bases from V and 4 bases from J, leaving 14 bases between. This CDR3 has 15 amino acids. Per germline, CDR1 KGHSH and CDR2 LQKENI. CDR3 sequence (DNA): TGTGCCAGCTCACGAAACGCAGGGGAGAATCAGCCCCAGCATTTT. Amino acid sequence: CASSRNAGENQPQHF.

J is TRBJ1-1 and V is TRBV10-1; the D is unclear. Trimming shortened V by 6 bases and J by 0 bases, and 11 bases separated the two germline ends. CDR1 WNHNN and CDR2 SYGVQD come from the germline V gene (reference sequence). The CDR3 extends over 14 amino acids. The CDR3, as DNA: TGCGCCAGCAGCGACGTGGGTATGAACACTGAAGCTTTCTTT. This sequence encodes CASSDVGMNTEAFF.

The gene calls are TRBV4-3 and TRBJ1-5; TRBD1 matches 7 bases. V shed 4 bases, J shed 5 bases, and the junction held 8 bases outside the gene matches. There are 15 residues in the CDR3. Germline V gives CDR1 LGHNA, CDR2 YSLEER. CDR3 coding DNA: TGCGCCAGCAGCCTTCGGAGGGGGCGAGATCAGCCCCAGCATTTT. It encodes CASSLRRGRDQPQHF.

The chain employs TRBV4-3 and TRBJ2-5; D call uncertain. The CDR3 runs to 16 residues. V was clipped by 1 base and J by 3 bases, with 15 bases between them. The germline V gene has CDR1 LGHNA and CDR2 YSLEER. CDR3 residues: CASSQGPESLEETQYF. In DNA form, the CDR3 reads TGCGCCAGCAGCCAAGGGCCAGAGAGTTTAGAAGAGACCCAGTACTTC.

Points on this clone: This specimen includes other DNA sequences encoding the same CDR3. The CDR3 DNA sequence: TGCGCCAGCAGCTTGGATGGCAGACTGAACACTGAAGCTTTCTTT. This gives the protein CASSLDGRLNTEAFF. The chain carries TRBV5-1 and TRBJ1-1; no definite D call. Germline-derived CDR1 and CDR2 are SGHRS and YFSETQ. V dropped 0 bases and J dropped 0 bases, with 9 bases sitting between them. The CDR3 totals 15 residues. Full variable domain (rest looked up from reference TRBV5-1 and TRBJ1-1): KAGVTQTPRYLIKTRGQQVTLSCSPISGHRSVSWYQQTPGQGLQFLFEYFSETQRNKGNFPGRFSGRQFSNSRSEMNVSTLELGDSALYLCASSLDGRLNTEAFFGQGTRLTVV.

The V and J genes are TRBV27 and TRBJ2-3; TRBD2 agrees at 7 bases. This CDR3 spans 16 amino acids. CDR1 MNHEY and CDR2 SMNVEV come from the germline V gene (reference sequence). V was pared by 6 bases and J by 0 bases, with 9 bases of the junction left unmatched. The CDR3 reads CASRAAGLPSTDTQYF. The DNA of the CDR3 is TGTGCCAGCAGGGCCGCGGGACTACCTAGCACAGATACGCAGTATTTT.

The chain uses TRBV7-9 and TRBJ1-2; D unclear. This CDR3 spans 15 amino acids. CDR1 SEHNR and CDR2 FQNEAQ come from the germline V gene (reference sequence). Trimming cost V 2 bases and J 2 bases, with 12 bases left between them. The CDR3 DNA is TGTGCCAGCAGCTTAACACACTCGACAAACTATGGCTACACCTTC. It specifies CASSLTHSTNYGYTF.

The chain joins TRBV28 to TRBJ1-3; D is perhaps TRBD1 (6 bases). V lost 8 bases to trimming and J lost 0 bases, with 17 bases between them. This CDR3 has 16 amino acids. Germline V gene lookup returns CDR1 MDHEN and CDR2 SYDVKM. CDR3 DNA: TGTGCCAGCCAAAACCCCCAGGGGCTCTCTGGAAACACCATATATTTT. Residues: CASQNPQGLSGNTIYF.

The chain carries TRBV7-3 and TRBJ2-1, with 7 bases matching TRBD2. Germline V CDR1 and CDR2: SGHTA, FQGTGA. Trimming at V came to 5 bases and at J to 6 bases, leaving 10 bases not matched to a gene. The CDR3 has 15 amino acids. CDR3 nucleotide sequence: TGTGCCAGCAGCCCTCCGGGACTACCAGTCAATGAGCAGTTCTTC. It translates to CASSPPGLPVNEQFF.

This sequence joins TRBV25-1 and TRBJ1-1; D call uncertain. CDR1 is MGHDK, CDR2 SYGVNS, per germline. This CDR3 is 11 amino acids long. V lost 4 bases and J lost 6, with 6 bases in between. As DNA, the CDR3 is TGTGCCAGCAGTGCCCCCCCTGAAGCTTTCTTT. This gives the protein CASSAPPEAFF.

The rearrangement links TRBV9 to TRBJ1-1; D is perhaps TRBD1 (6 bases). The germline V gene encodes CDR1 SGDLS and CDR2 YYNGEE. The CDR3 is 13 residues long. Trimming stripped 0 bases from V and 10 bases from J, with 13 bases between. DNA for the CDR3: TGTGCCAGCAGCGTAGCAGGGGCCAGGGGAGCTTTCTTT. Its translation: CASSVAGARGAFF.

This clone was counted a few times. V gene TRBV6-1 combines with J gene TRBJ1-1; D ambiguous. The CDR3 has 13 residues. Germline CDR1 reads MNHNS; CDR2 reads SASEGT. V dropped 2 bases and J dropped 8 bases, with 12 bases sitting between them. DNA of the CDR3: TGTGCCAGCAGTGAATCTGTAGAGCGGGAAGCTTTCTTT. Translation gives CASSESVEREAFF.

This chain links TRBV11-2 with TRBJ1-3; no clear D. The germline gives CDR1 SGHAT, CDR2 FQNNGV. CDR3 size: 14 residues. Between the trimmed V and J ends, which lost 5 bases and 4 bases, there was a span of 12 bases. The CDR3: CASSMTREGNTIYF. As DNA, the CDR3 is TGTGCCAGCAGCATGACCCGAGAGGGAAACACCATATATTTT. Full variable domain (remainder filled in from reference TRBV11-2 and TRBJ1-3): EAGVAQSPRYKIIEKRQSVAFWCNPISGHATLYWYQQILGQGPKLLIQFQNNGVVDDSQLPKDRFSAERLKGVDSTLKIQPAKLEDSAVYLCASSMTREGNTIYFGEGSWLTVV.

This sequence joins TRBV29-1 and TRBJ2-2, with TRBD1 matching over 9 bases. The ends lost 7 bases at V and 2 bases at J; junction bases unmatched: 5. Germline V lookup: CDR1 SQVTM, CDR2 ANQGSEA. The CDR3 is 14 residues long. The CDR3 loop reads CSARGQGNTGELFF. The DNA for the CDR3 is TGCAGCGCCCGGGGACAGGGAAACACCGGGGAGCTGTTTTTT.

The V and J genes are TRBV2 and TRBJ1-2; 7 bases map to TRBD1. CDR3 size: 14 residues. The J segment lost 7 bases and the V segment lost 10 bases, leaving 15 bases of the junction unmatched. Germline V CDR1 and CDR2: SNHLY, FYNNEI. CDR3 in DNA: TGTGCCACCTATCCGGGACAGCTTCGGGGTGGCTACACCTTC. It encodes CATYPGQLRGGYTF.

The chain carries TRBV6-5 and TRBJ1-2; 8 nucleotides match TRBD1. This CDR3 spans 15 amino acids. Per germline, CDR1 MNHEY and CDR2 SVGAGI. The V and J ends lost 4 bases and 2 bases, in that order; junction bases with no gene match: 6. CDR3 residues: CASSSWTGTNYGYTF. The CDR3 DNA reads TGTGCCAGCAGTTCCTGGACAGGGACCAACTATGGCTACACCTTC.

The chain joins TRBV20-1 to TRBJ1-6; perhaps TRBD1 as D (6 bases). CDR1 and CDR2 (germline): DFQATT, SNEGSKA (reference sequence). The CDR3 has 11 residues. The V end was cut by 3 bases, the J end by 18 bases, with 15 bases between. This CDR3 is CSARGGAQNHF. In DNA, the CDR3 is TGCAGTGCTAGGGGGGGGGCGCAAAACCACTTT.

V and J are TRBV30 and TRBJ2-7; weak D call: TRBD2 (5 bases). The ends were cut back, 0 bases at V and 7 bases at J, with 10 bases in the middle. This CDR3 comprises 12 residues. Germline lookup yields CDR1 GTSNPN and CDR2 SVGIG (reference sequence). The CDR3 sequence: CAWSVQGGEQYF. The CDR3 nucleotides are TGTGCCTGGAGTGTACAAGGCGGGGAGCAGTACTTC.

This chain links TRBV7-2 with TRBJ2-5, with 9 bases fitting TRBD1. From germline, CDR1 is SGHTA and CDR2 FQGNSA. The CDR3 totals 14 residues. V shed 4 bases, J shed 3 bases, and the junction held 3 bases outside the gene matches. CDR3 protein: CASSSRQGEETQYF. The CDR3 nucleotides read TGTGCCAGCAGCTCTAGACAGGGGGAAGAGACCCAGTACTTC.